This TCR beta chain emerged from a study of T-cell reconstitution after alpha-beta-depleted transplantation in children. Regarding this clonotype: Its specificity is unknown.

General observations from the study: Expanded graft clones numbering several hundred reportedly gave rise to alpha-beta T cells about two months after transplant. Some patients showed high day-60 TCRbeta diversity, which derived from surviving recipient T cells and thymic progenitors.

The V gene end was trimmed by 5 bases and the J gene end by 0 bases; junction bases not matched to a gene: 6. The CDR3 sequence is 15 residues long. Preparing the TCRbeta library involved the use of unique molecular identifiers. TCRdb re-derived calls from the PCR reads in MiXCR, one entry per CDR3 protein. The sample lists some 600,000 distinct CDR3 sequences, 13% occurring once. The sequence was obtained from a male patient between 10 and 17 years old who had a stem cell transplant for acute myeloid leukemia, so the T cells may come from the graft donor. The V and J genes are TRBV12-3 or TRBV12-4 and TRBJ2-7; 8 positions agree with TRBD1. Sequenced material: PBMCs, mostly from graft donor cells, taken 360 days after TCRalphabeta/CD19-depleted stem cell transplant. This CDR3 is CASSRHTGGSYEQYF. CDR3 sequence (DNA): TGTGCCAGCAGTCGCCACACAGGGGGCTCCTACGAGCAGTACTTC.